Below are 29 T cell receptor beta chains sequenced from a single sample in a study of response to subunit inactivated influenza vaccine (dated by TCRdb to between 2018 and 2020). Libraries were built with RT-PCR. TCRdb names Illumina HiSeq 2500 as the instrument used. TCRdb itself trimmed the public reads at Q25 with fastp, ran MiXCR and retained productive beta chains. Every CDR3 protein is listed once, alongside the most common genes and DNA of its rows. Here the sample has some 540,000 distinct CDR3 sequences; less than 25% occur a single time. 2.5% to 3% of the sample belongs to the ten largest clones. The same data also went into a second study, on T cells expressing NK-cell markers. The second study, in turn, reports: 5'RACE template switching, by which a universal primer site and unique molecular identifiers were added, was used to make TCR beta cDNA libraries.

The material was CD4+ T cells sorted from PBMCs, obtained 11 to 12 days after vaccination. The receptor source for this set is a man aged 45 to 65 who received an inactivated influenza vaccine. Donor details come from another sample of the same person, matched by shared clones.

J is TRBJ2-3 and V is TRBV20-1; no firm D call. V was clipped by 1 base and J by 6 bases, with 23 bases between them. This CDR3 is 17 amino acids long. Germline values: CDR1 DFQATT, CDR2 SNEGSKA (reference sequence). The CDR3 region is CSARGGSFGPRVDTQYF. The CDR3 DNA sequence: TGCAGTGCTAGAGGCGGATCGTTCGGGCCCCGCGTGGATACGCAGTATTTT.

This clonotype was observed a handful of times. The V and J genes are TRBV6-5 and TRBJ1-3; possible D gene TRBD1, 6 bases. V gave up 4 bases and J gave up 7 bases, with 17 bases separating them. Germline-derived CDR1 and CDR2 are MNHEY and SVGAGI. This CDR3 region has 15 residues. In DNA form, the CDR3 reads TGTGCCAGCAGTTCGTCGTTGGGGGCAGGCAACACCATATATTTT. It codes for CASSSSLGAGNTIYF.

The CDR3 protein is CASSLDPGGPQYF. In DNA, the CDR3 is TGTGCCAGCAGCTTAGACCCAGGGGGTCCACAGTACTTC. The chain is built from TRBV11-2 and TRBJ2-5; 7 nucleotides align to TRBD1. CDR1 is SGHAT, CDR2 FQNNGV, per germline. This CDR3 has 13 amino acids. With V trimmed by 0 bases and J by 11 bases, 6 bases remained unmatched.

This clonotype occurred a few times. V gene TRBV20-1 combines with J gene TRBJ2-7; either TRBD1 or TRBD2 may supply D (5 bases each). The germline V and J ends were trimmed by 6 bases and 6 bases, with 27 bases remaining between them. The CDR3 runs 16 residues. The V gene's germline CDR1 is DFQATT and CDR2 SNEGSKA (reference sequence). Here the CDR3 DNA reads TGCAGTGCAGCGCGGGCAGGGAGAGCGATAGGTCCCGAGCAGTACTTC. Encoded protein: CSAARAGRAIGPEQYF.

The chain is built from TRBV5-1 and TRBJ2-5; perhaps TRBD1 as D (6 bases). V lost 4 bases and J 3 bases, leaving 13 bases between the germline ends. In germline, CDR1 is SGHRS, CDR2 YFSETQ. The CDR3 consists of 14 residues. The CDR3 coding sequence is TGCGCCAGCAGCGGCGGACAGCCTAAAGAGACCCAGTACTTC. Translation: CASSGGQPKETQYF.

This clonotype was observed a handful of times. The V and J genes are TRBV4-3 and TRBJ2-5; 8 bases agree with TRBD2. This CDR3 spans 16 amino acids. The V and J ends lost 0 bases and 4 bases, in that order; junction bases with no gene match: 7. Per germline, CDR1 LGHNA and CDR2 YSLEER. The CDR3 loop reads CASSQDRGGRGETQYF. The CDR3 DNA sequence: TGCGCCAGCAGCCAAGATCGGGGGGGCAGAGGAGAGACCCAGTACTTC.

The chain links TRBV4-3 to TRBJ1-1; D possibly corresponds to TRBD1 (5 bases). Trimming stripped 0 bases from V and 5 bases from J, with 7 bases between. Germline values: CDR1 LGHNA, CDR2 YSLEER. The CDR3 sequence is 13 residues long. In DNA form, the CDR3 reads TGCGCCAGCAGCCAAGATGAGGGGACTGAAGCTTTCTTT. This codes for CASSQDEGTEAFF.

The CDR3, as DNA: TGTGCCAGCAGCCAGGACAGAGATACCTACGAGCAGTACTTC. It translates to CASSQDRDTYEQYF. This chain joins TRBV4-2 and TRBJ2-7, with D tentatively TRBD1 (6 bases). V lost 3 bases, J lost 2 bases, and 11 bases lay in between. The CDR3 totals 14 residues. Per germline, CDR1 LGHNA and CDR2 YNFKEQ.

This chain links TRBV5-1 with TRBJ2-3; 13 bases are a match to TRBD2. Germline assignment: CDR1 SGHRS and CDR2 YFSETQ. V lost 2 bases, J lost 2 bases, and 2 bases stayed unmatched. This CDR3 is 16 amino acids long. Here the CDR3 reads CASSFGTSGNTDTQYF. CDR3 sequence (DNA): TGCGCCAGCAGCTTCGGGACTAGCGGGAACACAGATACGCAGTATTTT. The full variable domain, with the rest looked up from reference TRBV5-1 and TRBJ2-3, is KAGVTQTPRYLIKTRGQQVTLSCSPISGHRSVSWYQQTPGQGLQFLFEYFSETQRNKGNFPGRFSGRQFSNSRSEMNVSTLELGDSALYLCASSFGTSGNTDTQYFGPGTRLTVL.

V and J are TRBV7-2 and TRBJ2-5; 10 nucleotides match TRBD1. Germline CDR1 and CDR2: SGHTA and FQGNSA. CDR3 length: 14 amino acids. With 5 bases clipped from V and 5 bases from J, the junction kept 5 bases outside the gene matches. The CDR3 here is CASSPRTGGETQYF. CDR3 sequence (DNA): TGTGCCAGCAGCCCCAGGACAGGGGGTGAGACCCAGTACTTC.

The CDR3 sequence is CASSAGEGGANVLTF. The CDR3, as DNA: TGTGCCAGCAGCGCAGGGGAAGGAGGGGCCAACGTCCTGACTTTC. The chain recombines TRBV7-2 with TRBJ2-6, with a tentative D call TRBD1 (6 bases). Trimming removed 5 bases at V and 4 bases at J, with 12 bases between. Germline lookup yields CDR1 SGHTA and CDR2 FQGNSA. This CDR3 is built from 15 residues. The variable domain in full, completed from reference TRBV7-2 and TRBJ2-6, reads GAGVSQSPSNKVTEKGKDVELRCDPISGHTALYWYRQSLGQGLEFLIYFQGNSAPDKSGLPSDRFSAERTGGSVSTLTIQRTQQEDSAVYLCASSAGEGGANVLTFGAGSRLTVL.

J is TRBJ2-7 and V is TRBV11-2; 9 bases fit TRBD2. Trimming removed 4 bases from V and 7 bases from J; junction bases left unmatched: 8. The germline CDR1 and CDR2 sequences are SGHAT and FQNNGV. The CDR3 is 14 residues long. CDR3 bases: TGTGCCAGCAGCTCGACCAGCGGGGGGCCTGAGCAGTACTTC. It translates to CASSSTSGGPEQYF.

The J gene is TRBJ1-2, the V gene TRBV6-5; no clear D gene. CDR3 length equals 17 residues. Germline V lookup: CDR1 MNHEY, CDR2 SVGAGI. Trimming cost V 4 bases and J 4 bases, with 22 bases left between them. The DNA of the CDR3 is TGTGCCAGCAGTTCGGACCGTTCCAGTGGGCTGGTCTATGGCTACACCTTC. Translated, it gives CASSSDRSSGLVYGYTF.

The genes are TRBV7-8 and TRBJ2-5, with TRBD2 matching 7 bases. J was trimmed by 5 bases and V by 0 bases; bases with no gene match: 12. The CDR3 spans 17 residues. From germline, CDR1 is SGHVS and CDR2 FQNEAQ. The CDR3 DNA reads TGTGCCAGCAGCTTAGCCCGACTAGCCATCCTCCGGGAGACCCAGTACTTC. This sequence encodes CASSLARLAILRETQYF.

V usage is TRBV7-2 and J usage is TRBJ2-7; 7 bases are shared with TRBD2. The CDR3 spans 15 residues. Germline V CDR1 and CDR2: SGHTA, FQGNSA. Trimming at V came to 5 bases and at J to 3 bases, leaving 10 bases not matched to a gene. Here the CDR3 reads CASSPMGGSNYEQYF. CDR3 nucleotide sequence: TGTGCCAGCAGCCCTATGGGCGGGAGTAACTACGAGCAGTACTTC.

The chain employs TRBV20-1 and TRBJ2-7; D may correspond to TRBD1 or TRBD2 (5 bases each). The V end lost 4 bases, the J end lost 0 bases, and 16 bases lay between the germline ends. The CDR3 has 15 residues. Looked up from germline, CDR1 is DFQATT and CDR2 is SNEGSKA (reference sequence). The CDR3, as DNA: TGCAGTGCTACTGTATCGGGACGGAGCTCCTACGAGCAGTACTTC. It translates to CSATVSGRSSYEQYF.

The gene calls are TRBV2 and TRBJ2-2; D is uncertain. The CDR3 sequence is 14 residues long. V was clipped by 3 bases and J by 4 bases, with 9 bases between them. Germline-derived CDR1 and CDR2 are SNHLY and FYNNEI. This CDR3 is CASSDVGGTGELFF. The CDR3 DNA follows: TGTGCCAGCAGTGACGTTGGCGGCACCGGGGAGCTGTTTTTT.

This clonotype turned up a few times. This chain links TRBV3-1 with TRBJ1-5; 12 bases align to TRBD1. V was clipped by 4 bases and J by 5 bases; unmatched bases: 9. The CDR3 spans 17 residues. CDR1 is LGHDT, CDR2 YNNKEL, per germline (reference sequence). The CDR3 region has the DNA TGTGCCAGCAGCCCGACCGGGACAGGGGGCGCGTATCAGCCCCAGCATTTT. Translated: CASSPTGTGGAYQPQHF.

The rearrangement uses TRBV20-1 and TRBJ1-1, with 8 bases aligning to TRBD1. The germline CDR1 and CDR2 sequences are DFQATT and SNEGSKA (reference sequence). The CDR3 totals 15 residues. CDR3 DNA: TGCATTGCCGCTCCGGGACAGGAAATGAACACTGAAGCTTTCTTT. Translation: CIAAPGQEMNTEAFF.

The rearrangement links TRBV2 to TRBJ1-1; D possibly corresponds to TRBD1 (5 bases). V was pared by 8 bases and J by 4 bases, with 11 bases between. The CDR3 has 12 residues. Germline CDR1 SNHLY, CDR2 FYNNEI. CDR3 in amino acids: CASEGFGTEAFF. As DNA, the CDR3 is TGTGCCAGCGAGGGGTTCGGCACTGAAGCTTTCTTT.

The chain employs TRBV6-2 or TRBV6-3 and TRBJ2-7, with D uncertain. The germline CDR1 and CDR2 sequences are MNHEY and SVGEGT. There are 13 residues in the CDR3. The V end lost 7 bases, the J end lost 0 bases, and 10 bases lay between the germline ends. The CDR3 nucleotides read TGTGCCAGCACAGCGCGGAACTCCTACGAGCAGTACTTC. This gives the protein CASTARNSYEQYF.

Written as DNA, the CDR3 is TGCGCCAGCAGCCAAGGGACGGGGTCCTTTGGGGAGCAGTTCTTC. Protein product: CASSQGTGSFGEQFF. J is TRBJ2-1 and V is TRBV4-1; D may be TRBD2 (5 bases). CDR1 is MGHRA and CDR2 is YSYEKL in the germline V gene. V gave up 1 base and J gave up 10 bases, with 17 bases separating them. The CDR3 is 15 amino acids.

This clonotype has at least ten counts. The V gene is TRBV12-3 or TRBV12-4, the J gene TRBJ2-2, with 9 bases lining up with TRBD1. This CDR3 has 18 amino acids. The V segment lost 5 bases and the J segment 3 bases; nucleotides outside the gene matches: 13. This chain's CDR3 is CASSPGQGIFSDTGELFF. The DNA for the CDR3 is TGTGCCAGCAGTCCGGGACAGGGAATATTTTCGGACACCGGGGAGCTGTTTTTT.

This clonotype appeared a single time. A read error may account for a junction end that differs from germline. The chain employs TRBV5-6 and TRBJ2-3; D is possibly TRBD1 (6 bases). This CDR3 region has 15 residues. Germline loops: CDR1 SGHDT, CDR2 YYEEEE. The CDR3 reads CASMLQGAPTHTQYF. CDR3 DNA sequence: TGTGCCAGCATGCTACAGGGTGCCCCCACACATACGCAGTATTTT.

This clonotype has more than one count but fewer than ten. CDR3 in amino acids: CATSREGAGGYEQFF. As DNA, the CDR3 is TGTGCCACCAGCAGAGAAGGGGCGGGAGGATATGAGCAGTTCTTC. The rearrangement joins TRBV15 to TRBJ2-1, with 8 bases lining up with TRBD2. V shed 0 bases, J shed 8 bases, and the junction held 6 bases outside the gene matches. The germline V gene has CDR1 LNHNV and CDR2 YYDKDF (reference sequence). The CDR3 is 15 residues long.

This clonotype was detected a few times. This chain connects TRBV4-3 to TRBJ2-7; D is perhaps TRBD1 (6 bases). The ends were cut back, 0 bases at V and 4 bases at J, with 13 bases in the middle. Per germline, CDR1 LGHNA and CDR2 YSLEER. CDR3 size: 15 residues. In nucleotides, the CDR3 is TGCGCCAGCAGCCAAGATTTTCACAGGGATTACGAGCAGTACTTC. Amino acid sequence: CASSQDFHRDYEQYF.

The chain employs TRBV11-2 and TRBJ2-4; TRBD1 aligns across 9 bases. This CDR3 contains 20 residues. Germline CDR1 SGHAT, CDR2 FQNNGV. Germline trimming cut 1 base from V and 0 bases from J; bases unmatched to any gene: 13. The CDR3 region is CASSLVSRQGEGLAKNIQYF. The CDR3 DNA sequence: TGTGCCAGCAGCTTAGTTAGTCGACAGGGGGAAGGCCTAGCCAAAAACATTCAGTACTTC.

The gene calls are TRBV6-2 or TRBV6-3 and TRBJ2-7, with 10 bases identical to TRBD2. The CDR3 consists of 14 residues. Germline CDR1 is MNHEY and CDR2 is SVGEGT. V lost 6 bases and J lost 3; bases outside the gene matches: 5. This CDR3 is CASRPGLADYEQYF. The CDR3 DNA follows: TGTGCCAGCAGACCCGGACTAGCGGACTACGAGCAGTACTTC.

The rearrangement links TRBV18 to TRBJ2-2; TRBD2 aligns across 12 bases. Germline CDR1 KGHSH, CDR2 LQKENI. The CDR3 has 18 amino acids. V dropped 3 bases and J dropped 0; count of bases not matched to a gene: 5. CDR3 nucleotide sequence: TGTGCCAGCTCACCTATGGGACTAGCGGGCCCGAACACCGGGGAGCTGTTTTTT. As protein: CASSPMGLAGPNTGELFF.